Here is one TCR beta chain with its context. The assay was immunoSEQ multiplex PCR, and TCRdb's table has in-frame clones only and misses some. In the table there are over 350,000 clones, about 89% of which are singletons. The data were obtained in a study of blood T cell repertoires in COVID-19. Study-level information: COVID-19 samples collected from the United States, Italy and Spain covered acute and convalescent phases. T cells, B-cell-depleted T cells, or PBMCs supplied cDNA or gDNA.

V lost 3 bases, J lost 5 bases, and 8 bases lay in between. Germline loops: CDR1 SGHVS, CDR2 FNYEAQ. The CDR3 extends over 13 amino acids. The J gene is TRBJ1-5, the V gene TRBV7-6; D might be TRBD1 (6 bases). This clonotype originated in a woman under 40 with acute or convalescent COVID-19. The sample consisted of peripheral blood. The CDR3 region has the DNA TGTGCCAGCAGCTTCAGGGGTGATCAGCCCCAGCATTTT. This translates into CASSFRGDQPQHF.